This is a list of T cell receptor beta chains from one sample in a study of OX40 agonist ivuxolimab in advanced cancers. Here immunoSEQ multiplex PCR was the method, and the copy in TCRdb shows in-frame clones only, minus some. The sample holds approximately 65,000 clones, about nine tenths seen once. The specimen comprised CD4+ or CD8+ T cells sorted from blood, sampled in a trial of the OX40 agonist ivuxolimab. The receptors originated from an adult with an advanced solid tumor such as melanoma, head and neck, liver or kidney cancer. The CDR3 runs from the conserved cysteine through the conserved F or W. Fields, in order: V gene, D gene, J gene, clone size, CDR3 protein, CDR3 DNA. D genes are given only for firm matches. Clone size is shown for a subset of rows, as once, few, many or a class of expanded clone.

v_call: TRBV6-4; d_call: TRBD2; j_call: TRBJ2-1; clone_size: NA; cdr3_aa: CASTGGGAHEQFF; cdr3_nt: TGTGCCAGCACCGGCGGGGGGGCCCATGAGCAGTTCTTC
v_call: TRBV9; d_call: TRBD1; j_call: TRBJ2-7; clone_size: NA; cdr3_aa: CASSPLDRDPYSYEQYF; cdr3_nt: TGTGCCAGCAGCCCACTCGACAGGGATCCCTACTCCTACGAGCAGTACTTC
v_call: TRBV11-3; d_call: NA; j_call: TRBJ1-3; clone_size: NA; cdr3_aa: CASGADSNYSGNTIYF; cdr3_nt: TGTGCCAGCGGAGCGGACAGTAACTACTCTGGAAACACCATATATTTT
v_call: TRBV19; d_call: NA; j_call: TRBJ1-1; clone_size: few; cdr3_aa: CASSQGTSYTEAFF; cdr3_nt: TGTGCCAGTAGTCAAGGGACCTCCTACACTGAAGCTTTCTTT
v_call: TRBV30; d_call: NA; j_call: TRBJ2-7; clone_size: NA; cdr3_aa: CACVPPYVHEQYF; cdr3_nt: TGTGCCTGCGTGCCACCCTATGTCCACGAGCAGTACTTC
v_call: TRBV13; d_call: NA; j_call: TRBJ1-2; clone_size: NA; cdr3_aa: CASARRDRSNYGYTF; cdr3_nt: TGTGCCAGCGCCCGCCGGGATCGGAGCAACTATGGCTACACCTTC
v_call: TRBV7-2; d_call: NA; j_call: TRBJ2-2; clone_size: NA; cdr3_aa: CASSLDPLFGELFF; cdr3_nt: TGTGCCAGCAGCCTAGATCCCTTGTTCGGGGAGCTGTTTTTT
v_call: TRBV18; d_call: NA; j_call: TRBJ2-7; clone_size: NA; cdr3_aa: CASSPLPGVGLYEQYF; cdr3_nt: TGTGCCAGCTCACCGTTGCCGGGGGTCGGCCTCTACGAGCAGTACTTC
v_call: TRBV7-2; d_call: NA; j_call: TRBJ1-5; clone_size: NA; cdr3_aa: CASSLTRAGGSNQPQHF; cdr3_nt: TGTGCCAGCAGCTTAACTCGGGCCGGTGGGAGCAATCAGCCCCAGCATTTT
v_call: TRBV5-6; d_call: NA; j_call: TRBJ2-3; clone_size: NA; cdr3_aa: CASSLGGRVTDTQYF; cdr3_nt: TGTGCCAGCAGCTTGGGGGGCAGGGTCACAGATACGCAGTATTTT
v_call: TRBV25-1; d_call: NA; j_call: TRBJ1-1; clone_size: NA; cdr3_aa: CASSEGQNTEAFF; cdr3_nt: TGTGCCAGCAGTGAGGGACAGAACACTGAAGCTTTCTTT
v_call: TRBV6-6; d_call: TRBD1; j_call: TRBJ2-3; clone_size: NA; cdr3_aa: CASSSSWDRVTDTQYF; cdr3_nt: TGTGCCAGCAGTTCGTCTTGGGACAGGGTGACAGATACGCAGTATTTT
v_call: TRBV9; d_call: TRBD1; j_call: TRBJ2-1; clone_size: NA; cdr3_aa: CASSAGTGAAGEQFF; cdr3_nt: TGTGCCAGCAGCGCCGGGACAGGGGCTGCGGGTGAGCAGTTCTTC
v_call: TRBV6-4; d_call: TRBD2; j_call: TRBJ2-3; clone_size: NA; cdr3_aa: CASSWTSGGTDTQYF; cdr3_nt: TGTGCCAGCAGTTGGACTAGCGGGGGCACAGATACGCAGTATTTT
v_call: TRBV5-5; d_call: TRBD1; j_call: TRBJ1-2; clone_size: NA; cdr3_aa: CASSLEGQGSNYGYTF; cdr3_nt: TGTGCCAGCAGCTTGGAAGGACAGGGGTCTAACTATGGCTACACCTTC